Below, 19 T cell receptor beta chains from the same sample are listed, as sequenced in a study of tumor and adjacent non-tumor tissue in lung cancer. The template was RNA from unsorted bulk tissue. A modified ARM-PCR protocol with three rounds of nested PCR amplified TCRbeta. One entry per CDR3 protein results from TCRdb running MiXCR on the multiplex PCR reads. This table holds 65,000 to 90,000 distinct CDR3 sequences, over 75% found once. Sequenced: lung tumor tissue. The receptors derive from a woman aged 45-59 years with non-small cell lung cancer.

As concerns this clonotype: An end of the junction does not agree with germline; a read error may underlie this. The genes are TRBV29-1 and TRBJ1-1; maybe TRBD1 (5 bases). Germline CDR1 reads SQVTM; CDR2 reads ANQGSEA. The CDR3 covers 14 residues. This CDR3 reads CSVTWGMLNTEVFF. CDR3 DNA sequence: TGCAGCGTTACATGGGGCATGCTGAACACTGAAGTTTTCTTT.

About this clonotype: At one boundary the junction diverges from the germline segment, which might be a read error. CDR3 in amino acids: CAGSPPNRHTGELFF. CDR3 DNA: TGTGCCGGCAGTCCCCCCAACAGGCATACCGGGGAGCTGTTTTTT. The chain combines TRBV28 with TRBJ2-2; a weak D match, TRBD1 (5 bases). This CDR3 region has 15 residues. CDR1 and CDR2 from the germline V gene are MDHEN and SYDVKM. The variable domain in full, completed from reference TRBV28 and TRBJ2-2, reads DVKVTQSSRYLVKRTGEKVFLECVQDMDHENMFWYRQDPGLGLRLIYFSYDVKMKEKGDIPEGYSVSREKKERFSLILESASTNQTSMYLCAGSPPNRHTGELFFGEGSRLTVL.

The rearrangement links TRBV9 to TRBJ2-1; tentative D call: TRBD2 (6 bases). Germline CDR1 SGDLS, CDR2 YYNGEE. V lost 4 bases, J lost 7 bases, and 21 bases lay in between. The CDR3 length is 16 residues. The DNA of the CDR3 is TGTGCCAGCAGCTCAAGGACTACCGCAACACGGAATGAGCAGTTCTTC. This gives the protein CASSSRTTATRNEQFF.

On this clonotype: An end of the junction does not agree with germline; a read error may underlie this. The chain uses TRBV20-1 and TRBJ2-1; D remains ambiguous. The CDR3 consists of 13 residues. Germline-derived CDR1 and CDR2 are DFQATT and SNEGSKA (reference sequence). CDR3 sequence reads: CSAGADPTTEHFF. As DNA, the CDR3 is TGCAGTGCTGGTGCCGACCCGACAACAGAGCATTTCTTC.

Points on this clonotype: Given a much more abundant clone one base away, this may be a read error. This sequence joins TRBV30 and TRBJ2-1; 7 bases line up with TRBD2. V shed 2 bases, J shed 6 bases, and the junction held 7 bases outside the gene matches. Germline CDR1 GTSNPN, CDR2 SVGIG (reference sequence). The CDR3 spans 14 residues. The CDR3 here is CAWSLWEGRNEQFF. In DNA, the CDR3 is TGTGCCTGGAGTTTATGGGAGGGCCGCAATGAGCAGTTCTTC.

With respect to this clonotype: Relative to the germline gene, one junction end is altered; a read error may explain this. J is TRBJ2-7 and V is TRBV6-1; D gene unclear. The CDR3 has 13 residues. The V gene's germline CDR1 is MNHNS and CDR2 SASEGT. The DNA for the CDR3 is TGTGCCAACAGTGAGTTAGCAAACCACGAGCAGTACTTC. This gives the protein CANSELANHEQYF.

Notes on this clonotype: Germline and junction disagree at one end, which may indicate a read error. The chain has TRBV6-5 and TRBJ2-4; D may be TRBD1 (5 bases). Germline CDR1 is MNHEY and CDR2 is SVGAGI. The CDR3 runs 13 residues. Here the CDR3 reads CASKQDQGNIQYF. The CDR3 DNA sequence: TGTGCCAGCAAACAGGACCAAGGGAACATTCAATACTTC.

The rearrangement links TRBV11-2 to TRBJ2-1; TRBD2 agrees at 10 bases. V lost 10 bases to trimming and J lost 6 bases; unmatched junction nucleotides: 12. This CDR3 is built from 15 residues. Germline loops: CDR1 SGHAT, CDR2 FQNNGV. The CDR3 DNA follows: TGTGCCATCAGGTTTATAGCGGGAGGAGTCAATGAGCAGTTCTTC. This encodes CAIRFIAGGVNEQFF.

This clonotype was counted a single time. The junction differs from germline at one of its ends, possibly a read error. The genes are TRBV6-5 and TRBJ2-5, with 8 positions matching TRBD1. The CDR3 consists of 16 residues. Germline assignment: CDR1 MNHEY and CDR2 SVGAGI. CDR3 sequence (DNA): TGTGCCAGCATTCAATCCGGACAGGGCCTCCAAGAAACCCAGTACTTC. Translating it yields CASIQSGQGLQETQYF.

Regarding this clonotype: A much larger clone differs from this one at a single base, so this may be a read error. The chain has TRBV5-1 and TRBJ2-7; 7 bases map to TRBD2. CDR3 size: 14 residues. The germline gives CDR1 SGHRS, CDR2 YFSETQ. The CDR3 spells CTSSLGAGFNEQYF. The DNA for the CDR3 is TGCACCAGCAGCTTGGGAGCGGGGTTCAACGAGCAGTACTTC.

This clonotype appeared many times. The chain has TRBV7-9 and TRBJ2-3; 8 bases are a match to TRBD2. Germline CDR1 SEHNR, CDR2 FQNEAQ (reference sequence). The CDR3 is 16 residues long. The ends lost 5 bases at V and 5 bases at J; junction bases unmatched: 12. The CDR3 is CASSNKLAEGEDTQYF. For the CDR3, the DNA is TGTGCCAGCAGCAACAAACTAGCGGAGGGGGAAGATACGCAGTATTTT.

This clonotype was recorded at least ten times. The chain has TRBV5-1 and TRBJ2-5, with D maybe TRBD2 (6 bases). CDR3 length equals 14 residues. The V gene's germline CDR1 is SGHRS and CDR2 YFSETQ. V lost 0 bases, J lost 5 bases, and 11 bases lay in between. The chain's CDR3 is CASSLVGGGETQYF. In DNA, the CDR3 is TGCGCCAGCAGCTTGGTGGGAGGTGGTGAGACCCAGTACTTC.

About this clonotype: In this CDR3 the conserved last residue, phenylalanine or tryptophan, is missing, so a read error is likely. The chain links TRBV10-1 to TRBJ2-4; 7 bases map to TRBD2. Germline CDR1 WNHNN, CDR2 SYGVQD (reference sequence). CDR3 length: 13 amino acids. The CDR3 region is CTSSAWEGNIQYI. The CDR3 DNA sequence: TGCACCAGCAGTGCTTGGGAGGGTAACATTCAGTACATC.

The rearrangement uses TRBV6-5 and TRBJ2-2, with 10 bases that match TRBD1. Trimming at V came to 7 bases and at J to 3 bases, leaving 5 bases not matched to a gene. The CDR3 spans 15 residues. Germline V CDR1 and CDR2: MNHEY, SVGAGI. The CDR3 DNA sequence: TGTGCCAGCAACCCCGACAGGGGGCACACCGGGGAGCTGTTTTTT. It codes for CASNPDRGHTGELFF.

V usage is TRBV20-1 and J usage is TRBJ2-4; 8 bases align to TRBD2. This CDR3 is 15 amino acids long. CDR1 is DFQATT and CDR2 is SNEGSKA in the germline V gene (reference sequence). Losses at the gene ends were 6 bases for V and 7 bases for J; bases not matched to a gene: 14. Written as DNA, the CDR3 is TGCAGTGCAAACAATGGGACTAGTCCCTGGAACATTCAGTACTTC. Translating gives CSANNGTSPWNIQYF.

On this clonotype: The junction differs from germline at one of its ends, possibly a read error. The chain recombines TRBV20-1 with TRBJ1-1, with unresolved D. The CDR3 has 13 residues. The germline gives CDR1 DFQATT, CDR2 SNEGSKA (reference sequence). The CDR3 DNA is TGCAGTGCCCCTAGTTGGGGAGGCACTGAAACTTTCTTT. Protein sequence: CSAPSWGGTETFF.

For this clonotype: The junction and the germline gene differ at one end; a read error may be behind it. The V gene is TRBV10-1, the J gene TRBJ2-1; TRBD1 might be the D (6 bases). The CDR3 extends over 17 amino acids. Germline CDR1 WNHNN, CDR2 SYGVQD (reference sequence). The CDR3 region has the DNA TGCGCCAGCAGTCCGGACAGCGGCTTAGGCGGTGGCTATGAGCATTTCTTC. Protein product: CASSPDSGLGGGYEHFF.

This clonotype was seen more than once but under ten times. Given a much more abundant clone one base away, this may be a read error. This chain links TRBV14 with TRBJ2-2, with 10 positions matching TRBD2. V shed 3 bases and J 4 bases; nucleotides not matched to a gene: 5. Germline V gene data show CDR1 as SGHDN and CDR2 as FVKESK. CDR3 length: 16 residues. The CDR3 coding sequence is TGTGCCAGCAGCCATATTAGCGGGAGGATCACCGGGGAGCTGTTTTTT. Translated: CASSHISGRITGELFF.

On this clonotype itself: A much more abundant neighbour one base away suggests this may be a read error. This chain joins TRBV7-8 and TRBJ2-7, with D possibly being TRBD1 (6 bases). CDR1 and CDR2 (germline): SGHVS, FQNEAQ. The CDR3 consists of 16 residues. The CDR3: CVSSFGSGTLTYEQYF. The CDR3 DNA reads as TGTGTCAGCAGCTTTGGGTCCGGGACACTTACCTACGAGCAGTACTTC. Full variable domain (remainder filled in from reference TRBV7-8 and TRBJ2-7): GAGVSQSPRYKVAKRGQDVALRCDPISGHVSLFWYQQALGQGPEFLTYFQNEAQLDKSGLPSDRFFAERPEGSVSTLKIQRTQQEDSAVYLCVSSFGSGTLTYEQYFGPGTRLTVT.